The following is a T cell receptor (beta chain) sequence with its context. Germline V CDR1 and CDR2: SGHRS, YFSETQ. The germline V and J ends were trimmed by 5 bases and 0 bases, with 14 bases remaining between them. This CDR3 has 15 amino acids. This sample's treatment: oral pan-JAK inhibitor, 5-10 mg twice daily. Sampling of alopecia areata patients yielded lesional scalp punch biopsies as well as peripheral blood. The data are from a study of CD8+ T cells in alopecia areata. Overall study: Treated patients were given 5 to 10 mg oral tofacitinib twice daily.

Extraction and reverse transcription of RNA yielded cDNA as the sequencing template. Profiling relied on immunoSEQ multiplex PCR, and the TCRdb table lists in-frame clones only, not all of them. The repertoire holds approximately 150,000 clones, with around three fifths as singletons. The sample in question was CD4+ T cells sorted from blood, obtained at week 24, from a patient treated with tofacitinib. The clonotype comes from a human donor with alopecia areata. The rearrangement links TRBV5-1 to TRBJ1-1, with a tentative D call TRBD1 (5 bases). The CDR3 DNA is TGCGCCAGCAGGGGAGGGGACGGAATGAACACTGAAGCTTTCTTT. Translated, it gives CASRGGDGMNTEAFF.